This T cell receptor beta chain comes out of a study of beta chain features in type 1 diabetes. Of note for this clone: Its antigen is unidentified.

Blood was collected once per donor into heparin, averaging roughly 0.12 L. The CDR3 extends over 13 amino acids. Per the germline V gene, CDR1 is LGHNT and CDR2 is FRNRAP. Deletions cut 1 base from V and 4 bases from J, with 5 bases between. As every portion of the isolated RNA was reverse transcribed, the sequencing read expressed TCRB transcripts. Assay: immunoSEQ multiplex PCR; the TCRdb copy retains only in-frame clones and omits some. The data contain about 150,000 clones, roughly 11% of them singletons. Study findings and constraints: More deletions and fewer insertions at VDJ junctions were seen in type 1 diabetes patients.

The clonotype comes from a man aged 18 to 35 in good health. The chain couples TRBV12-5 to TRBJ1-5; D remains ambiguous. Sample: central memory CD4+ T cells from blood. CDR3 in amino acids: CASGLGLNQPQHF. CDR3 bases: TGTGCTAGTGGTTTGGGACTAAATCAGCCCCAGCATTTT.